These 20 T cell receptor beta chains were sequenced from one sample in a study of control samples from healthy donors and cancer patients. Clones were sequenced by immunoSEQ multiplex PCR, and TCRdb holds only the in-frame ones, with some missing. Here the sample spans about 89,000 clones, around 85% being singletons. The sample was blood. These receptor sequences come from a middle-aged woman in good health.

The V call is TRBV7-2, the J call TRBJ1-2, with D possibly TRBD1 on 5 matching bases. Germline V gene sequence: CDR1 SGHTA, CDR2 FQGNSA. The CDR3 is 14 amino acids. With 3 bases removed from V and 8 bases from J, the gap between germline ends came to 16 bases. The chain's CDR3 is CASSLGQGGQGYTF. The CDR3 region has the DNA TGTGCCAGCAGCTTGGGCCAGGGAGGACAAGGCTACACCTTC.

The V call is TRBV25-1, the J call TRBJ2-7, with TRBD1 matching 8 bases. The CDR3 is 13 amino acids. CDR1 MGHDK and CDR2 SYGVNS come from the germline V gene. V dropped 6 bases and J dropped 7; count of bases not matched to a gene: 8. The CDR3 DNA is TGTGCCAGCAGCGCCCAGGGGGCTGGGGAGCAGTACTTC. It translates to CASSAQGAGEQYF.

In this sample, this clone turned up once. This chain connects TRBV7-2 to TRBJ2-1; 8 nucleotides line up with TRBD2. With V trimmed by 1 base and J by 7 bases, 6 bases remained unmatched. The V gene's germline CDR1 is SGHTA and CDR2 FQGNSA. The CDR3 is 15 residues long. The CDR3 sequence is CASSLVTSGWNEQFF. Written as DNA, the CDR3 is TGTGCCAGCAGCTTAGTAACTAGCGGATGGAATGAGCAGTTCTTC.

This chain joins TRBV20-1 and TRBJ1-4; no definite D call. Per germline, CDR1 DFQATT and CDR2 SNEGSKA (reference sequence). The CDR3 has 16 amino acids. Trimming removed 3 bases at V and 0 bases at J, with 14 bases between. The CDR3 DNA reads as TGCAGTGCTAGTGGAGCAGAAATTACAACTAATGAAAAACTGTTTTTT. Translating gives CSASGAEITTNEKLFF.

This clone showed up just once. The chain recombines TRBV4-1 with TRBJ2-2; TRBD1 aligns across 7 bases. Germline CDR1 MGHRA, CDR2 YSYEKL. V lost 4 bases to trimming and J lost 0 bases; unmatched junction nucleotides: 2. This CDR3 contains 15 residues. CDR3 nucleotide sequence: TGCGCCAGCAGCCTCGGGACAGCGAACACCGGGGAGCTGTTTTTT. Residues: CASSLGTANTGELFF.

The chain has TRBV7-2 and TRBJ2-2, with 7 bases that match TRBD2. The CDR3 consists of 14 residues. Germline CDR1 and CDR2: SGHTA and FQGNSA. J was trimmed by 2 bases and V by 3 bases; bases with no gene match: 0. In nucleotides, the CDR3 is TGTGCCAGCAGCTTGGGACTAAACACCGGGGAGCTGTTTTTT. As protein: CASSLGLNTGELFF.

The chain links TRBV5-1 to TRBJ2-1; D ambiguous. The CDR3 has 16 residues. V lost 0 bases to trimming and J lost 0 bases, with 10 bases between them. Germline loops: CDR1 SGHRS, CDR2 YFSETQ. In nucleotides, the CDR3 is TGCGCCAGCAGCTTGGCTCTGGGGAACTCCTACAATGAGCAGTTCTTC. It is translated as CASSLALGNSYNEQFF.

The rearrangement uses TRBV25-1 and TRBJ2-5, with 8 positions matching TRBD1. The trim removed 2 bases at V and 3 bases at J, leaving 8 bases unmatched. Per the germline V gene, CDR1 is MGHDK and CDR2 is SYGVNS. The CDR3 has 16 residues. The CDR3 bases are TGTGCCAGCAGTGAACCGTGGACAGGGAGGAAAGAGACCCAGTACTTC. This encodes CASSEPWTGRKETQYF.

Only one count was recorded for this clone. The chain uses TRBV21-1 and TRBJ1-5. TRBV21-1 is marked as a pseudogene. The CDR3 is 16 amino acids. The CDR3 DNA reads TGTGCCAGCAGCAAAGGAAGGGGGAGGCGAAATCAGCCCCAGCATTTT. Translation: CASSKGRGRRNQPQHF.

This clone was detected only a few times. The V gene is TRBV2, the J gene TRBJ1-6; 8 bases align to TRBD1. After removal of 6 bases from V and 8 bases from J, the junction contained 6 bases not matched to a gene. The CDR3 is 14 residues long. Germline V CDR1 and CDR2: SNHLY, FYNNEI. The CDR3 loop is CASSLRGPYSPLHF. The CDR3, as DNA: TGTGCCAGCAGCCTCAGGGGGCCGTATTCACCCCTCCACTTT.

This chain links TRBV30 with TRBJ1-3; D gene uncertain. Germline lookup yields CDR1 GTSNPN and CDR2 SVGIG (reference sequence). Trimming removed 4 bases at V and 7 bases at J, with 14 bases between. The CDR3 has 13 amino acids. CDR3 region: CAWTTVGSNTIYF. For the CDR3, the DNA is TGTGCCTGGACCACCGTGGGGAGCAACACCATATATTTT.

This chain uses TRBV9 with TRBJ1-1; 9 bases are shared with TRBD1. The V gene end was trimmed by 0 bases and the J gene end by 4 bases; junction bases not matched to a gene: 4. Germline CDR1 reads SGDLS; CDR2 reads YYNGEE. The CDR3 totals 15 residues. The CDR3 bases are TGTGCCAGCAGCGTAGGACAGGGGGGGAGCACTGAAGCTTTCTTT. It encodes CASSVGQGGSTEAFF.

V gene TRBV30 combines with J gene TRBJ1-3; no clear D. CDR3 length: 12 amino acids. The V and J ends lost 0 bases and 4 bases respectively, with 4 bases between them. Germline assignment: CDR1 GTSNPN and CDR2 SVGIG (reference sequence). CDR3 region: CAWSVVGNTIYF. The CDR3 nucleotides read TGTGCCTGGAGTGTAGTCGGAAACACCATATATTTT.

This clone occurred once. This chain joins TRBV7-2 and TRBJ1-3; weak D call: TRBD1 (6 bases). This CDR3 spans 17 amino acids. CDR1 SGHTA and CDR2 FQGNSA come from the germline V gene. The germline V and J ends were trimmed by 5 bases and 0 bases, with 17 bases remaining between them. DNA for the CDR3: TGTGCCAGCAGCGTACAGGGTAATCTTCTCTCTGGAAACACCATATATTTT. Protein product: CASSVQGNLLSGNTIYF.

The chain combines TRBV5-6 with TRBJ1-6, with D possibly TRBD1 on 6 matching bases. CDR1 is SGHDT and CDR2 is YYEEEE in the germline V gene. The CDR3 consists of 16 residues. V lost 0 bases, J lost 6 bases, and 13 bases lay in between. The CDR3 sequence: CASSLGPGALNSPLHF. CDR3 nucleotide sequence: TGTGCCAGCAGCTTGGGTCCGGGGGCGCTTAATTCACCCCTCCACTTT.

The CDR3 spells CAITSGGSNEQFF. The DNA for the CDR3 is TGTGCCATAACTAGCGGGGGATCTAATGAGCAGTTCTTC. The chain carries TRBV10-3 and TRBJ2-1; 11 positions match TRBD2. V lost 9 bases to trimming and J lost 7 bases; unmatched junction nucleotides: 5. There are 13 residues in the CDR3. Per germline, CDR1 ENHRY and CDR2 SYGVKD.

The chain employs TRBV9 and TRBJ1-3; 9 bases agree with TRBD1. V trimming: 3 bases; J trimming: 0 bases; junction bases outside the gene matches: 7. The CDR3 runs 17 residues. Germline CDR1 is SGDLS and CDR2 is YYNGEE. The CDR3 bases are TGTGCCAGCAGCGCGGGACAGGGTCCCACCTCTGGAAACACCATATATTTT. Encoded protein: CASSAGQGPTSGNTIYF.

CDR3 amino acids: CATGLAGRFDEQYF. The CDR3 nucleotides are TGTGCCACCGGACTAGCGGGGCGTTTCGACGAGCAGTACTTC. The chain uses TRBV2 and TRBJ2-7; the match to TRBD2 covers 12 bases. CDR1 and CDR2 from the germline V gene are SNHLY and FYNNEI. This CDR3 is 14 amino acids long. V shed 10 bases and J 5 bases; nucleotides not matched to a gene: 9.

The rearrangement links TRBV4-3 to TRBJ1-6; 7 bases line up with TRBD1. Germline assignment: CDR1 LGHNA and CDR2 YSLEER. The length of the CDR3 is 13 residues. The V segment lost 4 bases and the J segment 10 bases; nucleotides outside the gene matches: 4. This CDR3 reads CASSRGTDSPLHF. CDR3 DNA sequence: TGCGCCAGCAGCCGCGGGACAGACTCACCCCTCCACTTT.

This clone came up once. This chain joins TRBV18 and TRBJ1-1; 8 nucleotides match TRBD1. The CDR3 contains 16 residues. The germline CDR1 and CDR2 sequences are KGHSH and LQKENI. V was pared by 5 bases and J by 3 bases, with 11 bases of the junction left unmatched. This chain's CDR3 is CASSSLQGESDTEAFF. The CDR3 coding sequence is TGTGCCAGCTCATCCTTACAGGGGGAATCGGACACTGAAGCTTTCTTT.